Below, 19 T cell receptor beta chains from the same sample are listed, as sequenced in a study of CD8+ T cells in alopecia areata. Regarding treatment: oral pan-JAK inhibitor, 5-10 mg twice daily. Isolated RNA was reverse transcribed into cDNA used as the sequencing template. Clones were sequenced by immunoSEQ multiplex PCR, and TCRdb holds only the in-frame ones, with some missing. The table lists about 180,000 clones, approximately 49% of them singletons, with over 9% in the top ten. The sequencing here drew on CD8+ T cells sorted from blood, taken at roughly week 53, from a patient treated with tofacitinib. These receptors were taken from a human donor with alopecia areata.

This chain links TRBV6-5 with TRBJ2-5, with D possibly being TRBD1 or TRBD2 (6 bases each). From germline, CDR1 is MNHEY and CDR2 SVGAGI. This CDR3 comprises 14 residues. Trimming took off 6 bases at V and 7 bases at J, with 18 bases between the two ends. CDR3 nucleotides: TGTGCCAGCAGCCTCATCTTGGAGGGGGGGACCCAGTACTTC. This codes for CASSLILEGGTQYF.

The V call is TRBV7-8, the J call TRBJ2-5; TRBD1 matches at 12 bases. In germline, CDR1 is SGHVS, CDR2 FQNEAQ. The CDR3 covers 15 residues. J was trimmed by 4 bases and V by 3 bases; bases with no gene match: 3. CDR3 coding DNA: TGTGCCAGCAGCTTGGGACAGGGGGCATTAGAGACCCAGTACTTC. Translating it yields CASSLGQGALETQYF.

This clone was seen more than once but under ten times. V and J are TRBV5-6 and TRBJ2-1, with D possibly matching TRBD1 (6 bases). The CDR3 is 15 residues long. CDR1 is SGHDT and CDR2 is YYEEEE in the germline V gene. The germline V and J ends were trimmed by 2 bases and 9 bases, with 18 bases remaining between them. The chain's CDR3 is CASSFGTSPRGEQFF. CDR3 coding DNA: TGTGCCAGCAGCTTCGGGACAAGCCCAAGGGGTGAGCAGTTCTTC.

The J gene is TRBJ2-7, the V gene TRBV29-1; TRBD1 agrees at 8 bases. Losses at the gene ends were 6 bases for V and 0 bases for J; bases not matched to a gene: 4. This CDR3 has 13 amino acids. Germline CDR1 and CDR2: SQVTM and ANQGSEA. CDR3 residues: CSVSGTGSYEQYF. For the CDR3, the DNA is TGCAGCGTGTCCGGGACAGGCTCCTACGAGCAGTACTTC.

This clone showed up many times. The CDR3: CATSREGGLGSDTQYF. CDR3 nucleotide sequence: TGTGCCACCAGCAGAGAAGGGGGACTTGGATCGGATACGCAGTATTTT. The chain links TRBV15 to TRBJ2-3; D assignment may be TRBD1 or TRBD2 (6 bases each). V was pared by 0 bases and J by 6 bases, with 16 bases between. The CDR3 has 16 amino acids. Germline V CDR1 and CDR2: LNHNV, YYDKDF (reference sequence).

This chain links TRBV7-9 with TRBJ1-1; D gene uncertain. This CDR3 region has 12 residues. Germline V lookup: CDR1 SEHNR, CDR2 FQNEAQ (reference sequence). Trimming left V 1 base short and J 5 bases short, with 5 bases between. The CDR3 region is CASSLDATEAFF. The CDR3 DNA is TGTGCCAGCAGCTTAGATGCGACTGAAGCTTTCTTT.

The J gene is TRBJ2-1, the V gene TRBV2, with 13 positions matching TRBD2. V lost 8 bases to trimming and J lost 5 bases; unmatched junction nucleotides: 3. There are 14 residues in the CDR3. The germline V gene has CDR1 SNHLY and CDR2 FYNNEI. CDR3 DNA sequence: TGTGCCAGCTGGACTAGCGGGGGACACAATGAGCAGTTCTTC. It codes for CASWTSGGHNEQFF.

The chain uses TRBV4-1 and TRBJ2-3; TRBD2 matches 7 bases. The V and J ends lost 4 bases and 2 bases, in that order; junction bases with no gene match: 12. CDR3 length: 17 amino acids. Germline V gene lookup returns CDR1 MGHRA and CDR2 YSYEKL. The CDR3 reads CASSPGAGGRVTDTQYF. CDR3 DNA: TGCGCCAGCAGCCCTGGGGCCGGCGGGAGAGTCACAGATACGCAGTATTTT.

In this sample, this clone turned up a few times. The chain is built from TRBV11-2 and TRBJ2-6; no firm D call. The V and J ends lost 5 bases and 0 bases respectively, with 11 bases between them. This CDR3 has 16 residues. The germline gives CDR1 SGHAT, CDR2 FQNNGV. The CDR3 here is CASSPFLLSGANVLTF. The CDR3 coding sequence is TGTGCCAGCAGCCCCTTTCTCCTCTCTGGGGCCAACGTCCTGACTTTC.

This clone was picked up a small number of times. The chain joins TRBV14 to TRBJ1-1; D is uncertain. V was shortened by 3 bases and J by 7 bases, with 12 bases between the two germline ends. The CDR3 runs 13 residues. The germline V gene has CDR1 SGHDN and CDR2 FVKESK. Here the CDR3 reads CASSHVSAVEAFF. The CDR3 nucleotides are TGTGCCAGCAGCCATGTCTCGGCTGTTGAAGCTTTCTTT. The variable domain in full, with the rest retrieved from reference TRBV14 and TRBJ1-1, is EAGVTQFPSHSVIEKGQTVTLRCDPISGHDNLYWYRRVMGKEIKFLLHFVKESKQDESGMPNNRFLAERTGGTYSTLKVQPAELEDSGVYFCASSHVSAVEAFFGQGTRLTVV.

The genes are TRBV2 and TRBJ2-3; 9 nucleotides agree with TRBD2. The CDR3 sequence is 14 residues long. Germline-derived CDR1 and CDR2 are SNHLY and FYNNEI. The chain's CDR3 is CAPEASGDTDTQYF. CDR3 sequence (DNA): TGTGCGCCGGAGGCTAGCGGGGACACAGATACGCAGTATTTT.

This sequence joins TRBV11-2 and TRBJ2-2; unclear D gene. Trimming removed 1 base at V and 6 bases at J, with 3 bases between. The length of the CDR3 is 12 residues. Germline loops: CDR1 SGHAT, CDR2 FQNNGV. As DNA, the CDR3 is TGTGCCAGCAGCTTAGGACCCGGGGAGCTGTTTTTT. Its protein product is CASSLGPGELFF.

Comments on this clone: A much larger clonotype is one base distant, so this may be a read error. V usage is TRBV6-1 and J usage is TRBJ2-3; either TRBD1 or TRBD2 may fit D (5 bases each). With 0 bases removed from V and 1 base from J, the gap between germline ends came to 5 bases. This CDR3 spans 14 amino acids. Germline-derived CDR1 and CDR2 are MNHNS and SASEGT. The CDR3 coding sequence is TGTGCCAGCAGTGAAGCGGGGGGCACAGATACGCAGTATTTT. Its translation: CASSEAGGTDTQYF.

The genes are TRBV2 and TRBJ1-5; 8 bases agree with TRBD1. Germline loops: CDR1 SNHLY, CDR2 FYNNEI. With 7 bases clipped from V and 6 bases from J, the junction kept 11 bases outside the gene matches. The CDR3 has 15 amino acids. CDR3 sequence: CASTTDRGVGQPQHF. The CDR3 DNA sequence: TGTGCCAGCACTACTGACAGGGGAGTGGGTCAGCCCCAGCATTTT.

The J gene is TRBJ1-5, the V gene TRBV30; weak D call: TRBD1 (6 bases). The CDR3 consists of 14 residues. V gave up 3 bases and J gave up 3 bases, with 12 bases separating them. CDR1 and CDR2 (germline): GTSNPN, SVGIG (reference sequence). The CDR3 is CAWSRRTDNQPQHF. The CDR3 DNA reads TGTGCCTGGAGCCGTAGGACAGACAATCAGCCCCAGCATTTT.

The chain combines TRBV25-1 with TRBJ2-5, with 7 nucleotides matching TRBD2. Germline V gene sequence: CDR1 MGHDK, CDR2 SYGVNS. The CDR3 has 13 amino acids. The junction had 0 bases not matched to a gene; V was cut back by 1 base and J by 4 bases. The CDR3 DNA reads TGTGCCAGCAGTGAATGGGGGGGAGAGACCCAGTACTTC. Its protein product is CASSEWGGETQYF.

This clone occurred a few times. The chain has TRBV27 and TRBJ2-3; 11 bases align to TRBD2. After removal of 7 bases from V and 7 bases from J, the junction contained 7 bases not matched to a gene. The CDR3 length is 14 residues. Germline CDR1 MNHEY, CDR2 SMNVEV (reference sequence). CDR3: CASKSSGGAYTQYF. The CDR3 coding sequence is TGTGCCAGCAAAAGTAGCGGGGGGGCATATACGCAGTATTTT.

The chain carries TRBV5-1 and TRBJ1-5, with D possibly being TRBD1 (5 bases). This CDR3 is built from 12 residues. Germline values: CDR1 SGHRS, CDR2 YFSETQ. Trimming shortened V by 0 bases and J by 9 bases, and 7 bases separated the two germline ends. The CDR3 region has the DNA TGCGCCAGCAGCTTGGAGGGGTCGCCCCAGCATTTT. Amino acid sequence: CASSLEGSPQHF.

The V call is TRBV6-1, the J call TRBJ2-7, with a possible D match to TRBD1 (5 bases). In germline, CDR1 is MNHNS, CDR2 SASEGT. This CDR3 comprises 11 residues. Between the trimmed V and J ends, which lost 6 bases and 2 bases, there was a span of 5 bases. The CDR3 DNA is TGTGCCAGCAGACAGGCCTACGAGCAGTACTTC. Translated, it gives CASRQAYEQYF.